These 15 T cell receptor beta chains share one sample of origin, sequenced in a study of shared clonotypes between healthy human individuals. The table came from immunoSEQ multiplex PCR; TCRdb's copy has only in-frame clones and leaves some out. Among 2,500,000 or so clones listed, around 92% were seen once. Sample: naive CD4+ T cells from PBMCs. Subset in this sample: CD45RA+ positively selected. Receptors originate from a man between 18 and 35 years old in good health. Some clones in this sample may be carry-over from other donors' samples.

Points on this clone: Other DNA sequences of this sample code for an identical CDR3. J is TRBJ1-5 and V is TRBV2; D gene unclear. V shed 7 bases and J shed 0 bases, with 7 bases lying between them. Per the germline V gene, CDR1 is SNHLY and CDR2 is FYNNEI. The CDR3 is 13 amino acids. CDR3 nucleotide sequence: TGTGCCAGCAAGGGAAATAGCAATCAGCCCCAGCATTTT. It is translated as CASKGNSNQPQHF.

The chain has TRBV9 and TRBJ2-7; 7 bases align to TRBD2. The J segment lost 2 bases and the V segment lost 0 bases, leaving 2 bases of the junction unmatched. Per the germline V gene, CDR1 is SGDLS and CDR2 is YYNGEE. This CDR3 is built from 14 residues. The CDR3 nucleotides read TGTGCCAGCAGCGTAGGACTAGCCACCTACGAGCAGTACTTC. Translation: CASSVGLATYEQYF.

The chain combines TRBV2 with TRBJ2-3; no clear D. The CDR3 totals 15 residues. Germline V CDR1 and CDR2: SNHLY, FYNNEI. V was clipped by 4 bases and J by 0 bases, with 11 bases between them. The CDR3 loop reads CASSAERTSTDTQYF. The CDR3 DNA follows: TGTGCCAGCAGTGCTGAGCGCACTAGCACAGATACGCAGTATTTT.

V gene TRBV2 combines with J gene TRBJ2-4; 9 nucleotides line up with TRBD1. J was trimmed by 8 bases and V by 4 bases; bases with no gene match: 6. The CDR3 covers 14 residues. In germline, CDR1 is SNHLY, CDR2 FYNNEI. CDR3 DNA: TGTGCCAGCAGTGTGGGACAGGGAATGGACATTCAGTACTTC. Amino acids: CASSVGQGMDIQYF.

This chain links TRBV11-1 with TRBJ2-7; 7 bases match TRBD1. Trimming removed 3 bases from V and 3 bases from J; junction bases left unmatched: 2. Germline V gene data show CDR1 as SGHAT and CDR2 as FQDESV (reference sequence). The CDR3 has 13 amino acids. The CDR3 DNA is TGTGCCAGCAGCTTTGCAGGGGGCTACGAGCAGTACTTC. It is translated as CASSFAGGYEQYF.

The rearrangement uses TRBV15 and TRBJ1-1, with D possibly being TRBD1 (6 bases). Looked up from germline, CDR1 is LNHNV and CDR2 is YYDKDF (reference sequence). CDR3 length: 14 amino acids. Trimming pared 2 bases from V and 6 bases from J, leaving 13 bases between. CDR3 region: CATSRQGRLAEAFF. CDR3 coding DNA: TGTGCCACCAGCAGACAGGGGAGGCTAGCTGAAGCTTTCTTT.

V and J are TRBV19 and TRBJ1-2, with D maybe TRBD1 (5 bases). Trimming stripped 9 bases from V and 4 bases from J, with 18 bases between. The CDR3 spans 14 residues. Germline V gene sequence: CDR1 LNHDA, CDR2 SQIVND (reference sequence). Here the CDR3 DNA reads TGTGCCAGCCGGGGGATAGGGACGGTCTATGGCTACACCTTC. Amino acids: CASRGIGTVYGYTF.

As DNA, the CDR3 is TGTGCCAGCAGTCGAATACAAGAGACCCAGTACTTC. It yields the protein CASSRIQETQYF. This chain connects TRBV6-5 to TRBJ2-5; D is undetermined. CDR3 length: 12 residues. Trimming took off 5 bases at V and 2 bases at J, with 6 bases between the two ends. Germline values: CDR1 MNHEY, CDR2 SVGAGI.

The rearrangement uses TRBV19 and TRBJ2-3; 12 nucleotides line up with TRBD2. This CDR3 region has 17 residues. After removal of 5 bases from V and 2 bases from J, the junction contained 8 bases not matched to a gene. CDR1 is LNHDA and CDR2 is SQIVND in the germline V gene (reference sequence). CDR3 loop: CASSAKGLAGYTDTQYF. The CDR3 DNA reads as TGTGCCAGTAGTGCCAAAGGACTAGCGGGGTACACAGATACGCAGTATTTT.

The chain links TRBV15 to TRBJ1-5; D ambiguous. V was shortened by 0 bases and J by 2 bases, with 8 bases between the two germline ends. The CDR3 runs to 15 residues. In germline, CDR1 is LNHNV, CDR2 YYDKDF (reference sequence). The CDR3 loop is CATSRDRAGNQPQHF. CDR3 DNA: TGTGCCACCAGCAGAGATCGCGCAGGCAATCAGCCCCAGCATTTT.

The CDR3 DNA follows: TGTGCCAGTAGTATAGTTCTATGGGGGTCTGCTGGGGCCAACGTCCTGACTTTC. As protein: CASSIVLWGSAGANVLTF. This sequence joins TRBV19 and TRBJ2-6; the D gene could be TRBD1 or TRBD2 (5 bases each). CDR3 length: 18 amino acids. The germline CDR1 and CDR2 sequences are LNHDA and SQIVND (reference sequence). The germline V and J ends were trimmed by 1 base and 2 bases, with 15 bases remaining between them.

V is TRBV7-3 and J is TRBJ2-1; D is ambiguous. V lost 4 bases and J 7 bases, leaving 11 bases between the germline ends. This CDR3 has 13 amino acids. Germline loops: CDR1 SGHTA, CDR2 FQGTGA. The CDR3 coding sequence is TGTGCCAGCAGCTCTCTAAGCGAAAATGAGCAGTTCTTC. It specifies CASSSLSENEQFF.

V usage is TRBV7-8 and J usage is TRBJ2-5; 9 nucleotides line up with TRBD2. Germline V CDR1 and CDR2: SGHVS, FQNEAQ. The V segment lost 5 bases and the J segment 0 bases; nucleotides outside the gene matches: 4. CDR3 length: 15 residues. The CDR3: CASSMGLADQETQYF. The CDR3 coding sequence is TGTGCCAGCAGCATGGGACTAGCAGACCAAGAGACCCAGTACTTC.

The chain carries TRBV28 and TRBJ2-1, with 9 bases identical to TRBD2. The germline V gene encodes CDR1 MDHEN and CDR2 SYDVKM. J gave up 8 bases and V 1 base, and 9 bases lay outside the gene matches. The CDR3 has 16 residues. The CDR3 DNA sequence: TGTGCCAGCAGTTTATATGGCGGGAGGGCCAGGGATGAGCAGTTCTTC. Translated: CASSLYGGRARDEQFF. Full variable domain (remainder filled in from reference TRBV28 and TRBJ2-1): DVKVTQSSRYLVKRTGEKVFLECVQDMDHENMFWYRQDPGLGLRLIYFSYDVKMKEKGDIPEGYSVSREKKERFSLILESASTNQTSMYLCASSLYGGRARDEQFFGPGTRLTVL.

The chain carries TRBV4-1 and TRBJ2-3; TRBD1 matches 9 bases. From germline, CDR1 is MGHRA and CDR2 YSYEKL. This CDR3 spans 16 amino acids. V shed 3 bases and J 6 bases; nucleotides not matched to a gene: 10. The chain's CDR3 is CASSQRDRAKSDTQYF. For the CDR3, the DNA is TGCGCCAGCAGCCAGCGGGACAGGGCAAAGTCGGATACGCAGTATTTT.